The T cell receptor (beta chain) under discussion was sequenced for a study of PD-1 blockade in classical Hodgkin lymphoma. Time point specified: newly diagnosed, previously untreated cHL patient sample. Germline-derived CDR1 and CDR2 are SGHDT and YYEEEE. This CDR3 spans 16 amino acids. Trimming removed 4 bases from V and 0 bases from J, with 14 bases in between. This clone was detected once. Method: immunoSEQ multiplex PCR; TCRdb's copy keeps in-frame clones and lacks some. Found here are tens of thousands of clones, more than 85% of them singletons; the top ten hold 2% to 3%. The chain joins TRBV5-6 to TRBJ2-1; D is uncertain. The receptor comes from a human donor with classical Hodgkin lymphoma. Source material: peripheral blood mononuclear cells (PBMCs). Here the CDR3 reads CASSPEFANSYNEQFF. The CDR3 DNA is TGTGCCAGCAGCCCGGAGTTTGCCAACTCCTACAATGAGCAGTTCTTC.